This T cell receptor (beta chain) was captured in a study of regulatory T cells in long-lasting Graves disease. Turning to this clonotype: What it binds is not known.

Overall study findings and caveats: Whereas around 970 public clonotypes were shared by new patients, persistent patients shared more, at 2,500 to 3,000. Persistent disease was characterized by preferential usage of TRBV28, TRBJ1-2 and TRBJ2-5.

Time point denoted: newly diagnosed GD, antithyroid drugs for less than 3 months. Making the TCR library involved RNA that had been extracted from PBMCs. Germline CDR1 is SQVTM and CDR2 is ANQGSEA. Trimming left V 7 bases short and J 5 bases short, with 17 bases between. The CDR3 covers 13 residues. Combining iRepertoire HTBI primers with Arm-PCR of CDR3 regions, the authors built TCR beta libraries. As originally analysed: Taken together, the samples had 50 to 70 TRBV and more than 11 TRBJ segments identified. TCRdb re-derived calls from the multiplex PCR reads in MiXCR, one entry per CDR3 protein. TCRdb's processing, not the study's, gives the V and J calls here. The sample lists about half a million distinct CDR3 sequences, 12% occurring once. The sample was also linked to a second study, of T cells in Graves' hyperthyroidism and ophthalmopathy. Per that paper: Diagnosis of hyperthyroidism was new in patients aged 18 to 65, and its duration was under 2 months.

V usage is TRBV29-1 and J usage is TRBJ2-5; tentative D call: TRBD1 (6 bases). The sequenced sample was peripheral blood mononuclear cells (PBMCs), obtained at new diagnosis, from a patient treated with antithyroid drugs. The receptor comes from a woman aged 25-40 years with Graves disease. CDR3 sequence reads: CSAKTGTMETQYF. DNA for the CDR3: TGCAGCGCTAAGACAGGAACTATGGAGACCCAGTACTTC.